This T cell receptor beta chain was documented in a study of T cell responses to AZD1222 COVID-19 vaccine. Study-wide points: Donors, mostly white British, included more females; clonal diversity was possibly underestimated. In all cases, repertoires were sampled only after the peak T cell response.

CDR3 size: 14 residues. Germline loops: CDR1 LGHDT, CDR2 YNNKEL (reference sequence). V dropped 4 bases and J dropped 3 bases, with 12 bases sitting between them. TCRdb's table, derived via immunoSEQ multiplex PCR, lists solely in-frame clones and lacks some. The sample contains tens of thousands of clones, over 75% of which appear only once. As to this clone: Antigen unknown.

The J gene is TRBJ1-1, the V gene TRBV3-1 (or the pseudogene TRBV3-2); TRBD1 might be the D (5 bases). Sequencing was performed on peripheral blood, taken 28 days after the second AZD1222 dose. This TCR derives from an adult who received the AZD1222 COVID-19 vaccine. CDR3: CASSPGGGDTEAFF. The CDR3 nucleotides read TGTGCCAGCAGCCCTGGTGGGGGTGACACTGAAGCTTTCTTT.